This TCR beta chain was retrieved from a study of breast tumors, draining lymph nodes, adjacent tissues. Germline V gives CDR1 SEHNR, CDR2 FQNEAQ (reference sequence). V lost 5 bases to trimming and J lost 1 base, with 14 bases between them. This CDR3 region has 15 residues. TCRdb re-called the multiplex PCR reads through MiXCR, storing one row per CDR3 protein. The table lists 140,000 or so distinct CDR3 sequences, over 25% of them singletons. Breast cancer patients provided tissue from their axillary draining lymph nodes. V and J are TRBV7-9 and TRBJ1-1; possible D gene TRBD1, 6 bases. The sequence was collected from a female donor with breast cancer. Some clones in this sample may be carry-over from other donors' samples. The source material was axillary lymph node tissue. CDR3 sequence reads: CASSIRGGANTEAFF. The CDR3 coding sequence is TGTGCCAGCAGCATCAGGGGTGGGGCGAACACTGAAGCTTTCTTT.